The present T cell receptor beta chain was sequenced within a study of cytomegalovirus exposure and HLA in healthy donors. This table comes from immunoSEQ multiplex PCR, and its TCRdb copy is limited to in-frame clones, with some not included. This sample has about 350,000 clones; about 90% occur once, and the top ten carry roughly 1.2%. Germline V gene lookup returns CDR1 MNHNS and CDR2 SASEGT. Unmatched junction bases numbered 3, after V lost 5 bases and J lost 2 bases. The CDR3 is made up of 14 amino acids. Sample: PBMCs. This TCR was recovered from a woman aged 25-40 years in good health and CMV-seropositive. The J gene is TRBJ1-5, the V gene TRBV6-1; 7 bases match TRBD1. The CDR3: CASSTQGGNQPQHF. The CDR3 DNA reads TGTGCCAGCAGTACCCAGGGGGGCAATCAGCCCCAGCATTTT.